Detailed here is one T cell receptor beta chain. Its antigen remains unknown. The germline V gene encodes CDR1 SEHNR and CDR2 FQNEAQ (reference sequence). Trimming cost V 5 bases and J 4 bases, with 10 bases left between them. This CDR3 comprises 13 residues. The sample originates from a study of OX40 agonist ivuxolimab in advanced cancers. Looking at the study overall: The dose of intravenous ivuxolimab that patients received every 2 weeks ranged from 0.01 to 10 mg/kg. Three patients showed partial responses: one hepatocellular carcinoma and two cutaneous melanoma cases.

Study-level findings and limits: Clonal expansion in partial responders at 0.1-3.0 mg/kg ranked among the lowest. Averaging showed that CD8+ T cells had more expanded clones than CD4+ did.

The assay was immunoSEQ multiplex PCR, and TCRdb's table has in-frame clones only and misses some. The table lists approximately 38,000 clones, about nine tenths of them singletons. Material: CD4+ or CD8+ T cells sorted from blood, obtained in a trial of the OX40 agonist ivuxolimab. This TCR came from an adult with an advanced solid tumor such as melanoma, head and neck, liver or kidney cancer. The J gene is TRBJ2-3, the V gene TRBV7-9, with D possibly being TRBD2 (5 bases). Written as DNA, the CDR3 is TGTGCCAGCAGCCCACTAGGGCCAGATACGCAGTATTTT. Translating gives CASSPLGPDTQYF.